The 3 T cell receptor beta chains presented below share a single source sample, sequenced in a study of blood T cells in healthy people across ages. Through a sample-barcoded 5' primer and a J-beta primer mix, a second PCR was run for about 6 to 12 cycles. MiXCR, applied by TCRdb to the 5' RACE reads, yields one record per CDR3 protein. The sample consists of 600,000 to 1,000,000 distinct CDR3 sequences, roughly 50% of them appearing once. The source material was blood. These receptor sequences come from a man younger than 45 in good health.

The chain joins TRBV6-6 to TRBJ2-5; possible D gene TRBD2, 5 bases. Trimming pared 8 bases from V and 1 base from J, leaving 17 bases between. The length of the CDR3 is 15 residues. Germline V gene sequence: CDR1 MNHNY, CDR2 SVGAGI (reference sequence). CDR3 region: CASHSTGSPQETQYF. Written as DNA, the CDR3 is TGTGCCAGCCATTCGACGGGGAGTCCCCAAGAGACCCAGTACTTC.

The chain employs TRBV7-2 and TRBJ1-6; D may be TRBD1 (5 bases). The length of the CDR3 is 15 residues. The V gene lost 4 bases and the J gene lost 5 bases, with 12 bases spanning the gap. CDR1 and CDR2 from the germline V gene are SGHTA and FQGNSA. Written as DNA, the CDR3 is TGTGCCAGCAGCTCCTCAGGGCCAAATAATTCACCCCTCCACTTT. The encoded protein is CASSSSGPNNSPLHF.

V and J are TRBV7-9 and TRBJ1-1; D is undetermined. Germline assignment: CDR1 SEHNR and CDR2 FQNEAQ (reference sequence). This CDR3 contains 17 residues. V was clipped by 3 bases and J by 0 bases, with 17 bases between them. This CDR3 is CASSLALRLKMNTEAFF. DNA of the CDR3: TGTGCCAGCAGCTTGGCCCTCCGTTTGAAAATGAACACTGAAGCTTTCTTT.